This T cell receptor beta chain came from a study of T cells in Graves' hyperthyroidism and ophthalmopathy. The study excluded patients with uncontrolled infection, other autoimmune disease, pregnancy or lactation. For the diagnoses, clinical symptoms, serum thyroxine and TRAb, thyroid ultrasound and orbital computed tomography were used. In regard to this clonotype: Its antigen is as yet unknown.

Researchers took RNA transcripts and amplified the TCR beta CDR3 regions from them. HTBI primers were employed in a first-round RT-PCR of the TCR CDR3. MiXCR, run by TCRdb on the multiplex PCR reads, gives a single entry per CDR3 protein. This table holds 450,000 to 650,000 distinct CDR3 sequences, about 15% found once. The germline V gene has CDR1 LNHDA and CDR2 SQIVND (reference sequence). The J segment lost 0 bases and the V segment lost 5 bases, leaving 10 bases of the junction unmatched. The CDR3 covers 17 residues. Study conclusions and caveats: Blood also carried most thyroid clonotypes expanded above 0.001.

This chain connects TRBV19 to TRBJ2-1; 7 bases match TRBD1. The receptor's source is a woman under 30 with Graves' ophthalmopathy. Sample: blood. The CDR3 sequence: CASSPDRVGSSYNEQFF. CDR3 coding DNA: TGTGCCAGTAGTCCTGACAGGGTGGGGAGCTCCTACAATGAGCAGTTCTTC.